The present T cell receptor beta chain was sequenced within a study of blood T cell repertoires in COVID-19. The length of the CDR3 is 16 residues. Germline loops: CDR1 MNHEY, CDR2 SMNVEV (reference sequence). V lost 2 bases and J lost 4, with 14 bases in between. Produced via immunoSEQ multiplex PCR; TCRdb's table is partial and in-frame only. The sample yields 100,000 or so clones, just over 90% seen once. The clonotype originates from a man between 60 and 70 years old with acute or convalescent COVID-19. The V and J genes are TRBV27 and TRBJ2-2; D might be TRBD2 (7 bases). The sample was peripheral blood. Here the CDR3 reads CASSLGGGVGTGELFF. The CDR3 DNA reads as TGTGCCAGCAGTTTAGGAGGGGGGGTAGGCACCGGGGAGCTGTTTTTT.